This TCR beta chain was identified during a study of blood T cell repertoires in COVID-19. This CDR3 comprises 15 residues. CDR1 and CDR2 (germline): SGHRS, YFSETQ. The ends lost 5 bases at V and 8 bases at J; junction bases unmatched: 14. Per the authors' pipeline: It was from reference gene primer amplification that nucleated cell counts were estimated. Sequencing used immunoSEQ multiplex PCR; TCRdb keeps in-frame clones, though not all of them. From that table come the V and J calls and clone size; the DNA was used to work out D and trimming. The sample contains about 210,000 clones, roughly four fifths of which appear only once.

The V gene is TRBV5-1, the J gene TRBJ1-2; 8 bases are shared with TRBD1. Sequenced material: peripheral blood. This clonotype was sampled from a woman between 50 and 59 years old with active or convalescent COVID-19. Here the CDR3 DNA reads TGCGCCAGCAGTACCCCAGGGGGCAACTCGCGAGGCTACACCTTC. This translates into CASSTPGGNSRGYTF.